This note documents a single T cell receptor beta chain sequence. The sample is drawn from a study of blood T cell repertoires in COVID-19. Overall study: Material from acute and convalescent COVID-19 was sourced from the United States, Italy and Spain. The cDNA or gDNA used as material had been derived from T cells, B-cell-depleted T cells, or PBMCs.

Per the germline V gene, CDR1 is SGDLS and CDR2 is YYNGEE. This CDR3 spans 14 amino acids. Between the trimmed V and J ends, which lost 4 bases and 2 bases, there was a span of 13 bases. Original analysis: For nucleated cells, counts were estimated from reference gene primer amplification. Sequenced by immunoSEQ multiplex PCR; TCRdb stores in-frame clones only, minus some. The V and J calls and clone size come from that table; D and trimming were worked out from the DNA. Of about 97,000 clones detected, about 89% appear once; the ten largest clones hold 15% to 20%. The sequence was obtained from a human donor in a cohort sampled during active COVID-19. The sequencing sample was made of peripheral blood. V and J are TRBV9 and TRBJ2-7, with unresolved D. The CDR3 nucleotides read TGTGCCAGCAGCCCCGGTGCGGCACCCTACGAGCAGTACTTC. The encoded protein is CASSPGAAPYEQYF.